The entry below describes one T cell receptor (beta chain). What it binds is unknown. The sorted-subset replicate PCRs were given 150 to 200 ng DNA, which is tens of thousands of T cell genomes. Measured with immunoSEQ multiplex PCR; TCRdb has only the in-frame clones, and not every one. The sample lists hundreds of thousands of clones, around 97% occurring once. This sample was included in a study of shared clonotypes between healthy human individuals. Whole-study context: The cohort comprised a couple of women and three men. Their ages spanned 18 to 49 years.

Study findings and constraints: In four donors, 4.5% to 5.5% of naive CD4 clonotypes appeared in common. Read depth was anticipated to influence clonotype sharing among donors.

Looked up from germline, CDR1 is MNHEY and CDR2 is SVGAGI. The CDR3 consists of 15 residues. Trimming pared 0 bases from V and 1 base from J, leaving 9 bases between. Material: naive CD4+ T cells sorted from blood. Subset denoted: CD45RA+ positively selected. The chain couples TRBV6-5 to TRBJ2-5; D call uncertain. The sequence derives from a woman in her twenties or thirties in good health. CDR3 sequence (DNA): TGTGCCAGCAGTTACTCGCAAGCAGGCCAAGAGACCCAGTACTTC. Translating gives CASSYSQAGQETQYF.